This T cell receptor beta chain appears in the sequencing data of a study of technical replicates of blood from a few donors. The table came from immunoSEQ multiplex PCR; TCRdb's copy has only in-frame clones and leaves some out. The table has 90,000 to 100,000 clones, just under 95% seen once; the top ten hold about 0.3%. The CDR3 sequence is 12 residues long. Per the germline V gene, CDR1 is SEHNR and CDR2 is FQNEAQ (reference sequence). With 7 bases removed from V and 1 base from J, the gap between germline ends came to 7 bases. This clonotype was sampled from a human donor in good health. The sample taken for sequencing was T cells isolated from PBMCs. This chain uses TRBV7-9 with TRBJ1-1; D uncertain. The CDR3 DNA is TGTGCCAGCATGGCAGGGAACACTGAAGCTTTCTTT. Encoded protein: CASMAGNTEAFF.